This TCR beta chain appears in the sequencing data of a study of cytomegalovirus exposure and HLA in healthy donors. Study-wide points: Later, an analysis found that common viral pathogens appeared to be linked with several of the most significant clusters. When analyzed later, a missense DCLRE1C variant was found to be linked to TCR beta V- and J-gene trimming. Highly shared variants forming one cluster were likely a sequencing artifact. It was in a later analysis that TCR association rates were seen to vary by HLA locus, highest for DRB1 and lowest for HLA-C.

To note about this clone: Its antigen is not identified.

Trimming took 1 base from V and 3 from J; bases not matched to a gene: 4. This CDR3 is built from 15 residues. Germline V gene lookup returns CDR1 SSHAT and CDR2 FNYEAQ (reference sequence). PCR involved 60 Vbeta and 13 Jbeta primers. TCRdb's copy holds only in-frame clones and misses some; the assay was immunoSEQ multiplex PCR. This table has around 150,000 clones, about 83% appearing once. The TCR comes from a woman in her twenties or thirties in good health and CMV-seronegative. The chain carries TRBV7-7 and TRBJ2-7; TRBD1 agrees at 9 bases. Sequenced input: PBMCs. The CDR3 loop reads CASSLGDRVDYEQYF. The CDR3 DNA sequence: TGTGCCAGCAGCTTAGGGGACAGGGTTGACTACGAGCAGTACTTC.